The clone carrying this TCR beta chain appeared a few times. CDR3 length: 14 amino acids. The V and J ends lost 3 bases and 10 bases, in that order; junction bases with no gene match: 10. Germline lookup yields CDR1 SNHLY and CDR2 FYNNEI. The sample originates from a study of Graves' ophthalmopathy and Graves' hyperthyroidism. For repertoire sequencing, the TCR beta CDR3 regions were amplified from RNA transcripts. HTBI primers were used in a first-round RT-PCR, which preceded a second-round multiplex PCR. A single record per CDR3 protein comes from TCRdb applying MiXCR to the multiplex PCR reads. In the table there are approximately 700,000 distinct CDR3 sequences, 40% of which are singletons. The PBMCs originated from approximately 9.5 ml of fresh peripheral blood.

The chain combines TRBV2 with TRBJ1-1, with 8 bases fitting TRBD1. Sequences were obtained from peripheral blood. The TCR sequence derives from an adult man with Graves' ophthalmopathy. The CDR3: CASSDRGPTLGAFF. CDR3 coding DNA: TGTGCCAGCAGTGACAGGGGGCCGACCTTGGGAGCTTTCTTT.